The next 2 T cell receptor beta chains were all read from a single sample in a study of T cell repertoires in cytomegalovirus infection. TCRdb recomputed calls from the reads with MiXCR, one row per CDR3 protein. The sample lists 200,000 or so distinct CDR3 sequences; around two fifths were seen once. Antigen specificity for these receptors is unknown. The source was CD8+ T cells from cultured PBMCs, collected from culture after CMV antigen stimulation. These receptor sequences come from a human donor in good health (CMV status not recorded). Some clones in this sample may be carry-over from other donors' samples.

This clonotype was detected once. The chain recombines TRBV7-3 with TRBJ2-7, with 9 bases aligning to TRBD2. CDR1 and CDR2 (germline): SGHTA, FQGTGA. V shed 3 bases and J 9 bases; nucleotides not matched to a gene: 12. The CDR3 runs 15 residues. The CDR3 DNA reads TGTGCCAGCAGCTTGACTAGCGGAGGGGCTGAAGGGCAGTACTTC. It encodes CASSLTSGGAEGQYF.

The V gene is TRBV19, the J gene TRBJ2-1, with D possibly matching TRBD1 (6 bases). The CDR3 runs 14 residues. In germline, CDR1 is LNHDA, CDR2 SQIVND (reference sequence). V was trimmed by 4 bases and J by 6 bases, leaving 13 bases between them. CDR3: CASSTGDTGNEQFF. The CDR3 bases are TGTGCCAGTAGTACAGGGGATACGGGCAATGAGCAGTTCTTC.